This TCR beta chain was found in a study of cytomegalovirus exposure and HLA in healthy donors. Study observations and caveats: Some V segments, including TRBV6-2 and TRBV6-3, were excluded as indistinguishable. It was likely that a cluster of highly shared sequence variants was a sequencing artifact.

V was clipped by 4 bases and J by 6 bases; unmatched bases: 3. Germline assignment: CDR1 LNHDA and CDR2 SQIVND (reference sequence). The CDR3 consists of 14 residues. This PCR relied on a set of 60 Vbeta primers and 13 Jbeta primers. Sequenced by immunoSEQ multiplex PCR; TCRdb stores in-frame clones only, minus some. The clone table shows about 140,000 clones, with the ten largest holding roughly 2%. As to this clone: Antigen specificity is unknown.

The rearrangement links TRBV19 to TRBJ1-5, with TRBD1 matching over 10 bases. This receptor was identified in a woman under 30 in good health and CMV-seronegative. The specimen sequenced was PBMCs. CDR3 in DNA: TGTGCCAGTAGTACTAGGACAGGGGGTCAGCCCCAGCATTTT. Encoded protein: CASSTRTGGQPQHF.